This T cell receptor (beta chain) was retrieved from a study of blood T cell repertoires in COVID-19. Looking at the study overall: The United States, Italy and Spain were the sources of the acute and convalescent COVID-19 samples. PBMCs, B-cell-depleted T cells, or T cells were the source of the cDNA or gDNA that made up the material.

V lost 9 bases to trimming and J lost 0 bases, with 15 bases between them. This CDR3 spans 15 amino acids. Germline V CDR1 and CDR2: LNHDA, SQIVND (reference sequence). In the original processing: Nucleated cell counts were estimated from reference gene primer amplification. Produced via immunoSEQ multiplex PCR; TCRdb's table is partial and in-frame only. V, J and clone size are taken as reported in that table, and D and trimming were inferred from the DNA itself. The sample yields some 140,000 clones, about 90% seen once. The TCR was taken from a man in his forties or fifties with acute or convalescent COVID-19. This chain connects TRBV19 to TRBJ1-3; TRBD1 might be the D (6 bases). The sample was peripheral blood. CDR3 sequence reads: CASTQGLVSGNTIYF. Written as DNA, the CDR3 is TGTGCCAGCACGCAGGGGTTGGTCTCTGGAAACACCATATATTTT.